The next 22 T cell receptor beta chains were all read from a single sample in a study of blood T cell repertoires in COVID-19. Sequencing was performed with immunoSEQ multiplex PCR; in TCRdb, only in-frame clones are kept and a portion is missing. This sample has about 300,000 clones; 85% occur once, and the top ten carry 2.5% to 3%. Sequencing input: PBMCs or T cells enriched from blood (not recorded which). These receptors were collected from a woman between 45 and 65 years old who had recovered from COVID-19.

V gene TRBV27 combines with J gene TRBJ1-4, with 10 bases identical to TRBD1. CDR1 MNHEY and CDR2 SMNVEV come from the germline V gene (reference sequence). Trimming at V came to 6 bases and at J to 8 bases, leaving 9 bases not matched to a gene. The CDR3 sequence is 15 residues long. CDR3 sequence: CASSLTGGLIEKLFF. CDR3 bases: TGTGCCAGCAGCTTGACAGGGGGCCTAATCGAAAAACTGTTTTTT.

For the CDR3, the DNA is TGTGCCACCTGCCCCGGGGGGAAGTTGAATGAAAAACTGTTTTTT. Protein sequence: CATCPGGKLNEKLFF. This chain joins TRBV28 and TRBJ1-4; perhaps TRBD1 as D (5 bases). V gave up 10 bases and J gave up 5 bases, with 20 bases separating them. Germline CDR1 MDHEN, CDR2 SYDVKM. The CDR3 is made up of 15 amino acids.

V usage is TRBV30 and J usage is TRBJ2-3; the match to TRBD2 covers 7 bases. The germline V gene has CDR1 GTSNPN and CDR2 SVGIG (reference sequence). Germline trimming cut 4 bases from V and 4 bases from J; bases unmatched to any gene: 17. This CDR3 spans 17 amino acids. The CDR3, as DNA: TGTGCCTGGACCAATTATGGGCTAGCGGCGGCCGCAGATACGCAGTATTTT. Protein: CAWTNYGLAAAADTQYF.

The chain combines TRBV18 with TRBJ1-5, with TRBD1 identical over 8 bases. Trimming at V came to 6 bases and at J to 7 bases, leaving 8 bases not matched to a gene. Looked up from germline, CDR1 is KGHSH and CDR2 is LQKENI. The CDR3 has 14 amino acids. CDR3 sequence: CASSPDRVGQPQHF. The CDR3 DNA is TGTGCCAGCTCTCCGGACAGGGTAGGACAGCCCCAGCATTTT. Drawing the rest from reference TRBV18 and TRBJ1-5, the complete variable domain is NAGVMQNPRHLVRRRGQEARLRCSPMKGHSHVYWYRQLPEEGLKFMVYLQKENIIDESGMPKERFSAEFPKEGPSILRIQQVVRGDSAAYFCASSPDRVGQPQHFGDGTRLSIL.

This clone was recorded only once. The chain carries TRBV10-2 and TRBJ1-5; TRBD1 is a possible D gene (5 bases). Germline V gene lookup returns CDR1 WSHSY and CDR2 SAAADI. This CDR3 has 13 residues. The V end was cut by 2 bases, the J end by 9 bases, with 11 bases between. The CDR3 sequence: CASSEPPQGPQHF. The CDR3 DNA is TGCGCCAGCAGTGAGCCCCCCCAGGGGCCCCAGCATTTT.

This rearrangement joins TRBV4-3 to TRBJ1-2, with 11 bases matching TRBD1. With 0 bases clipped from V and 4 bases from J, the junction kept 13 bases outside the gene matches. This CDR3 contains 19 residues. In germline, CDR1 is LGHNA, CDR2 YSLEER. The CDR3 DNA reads TGCGCCAGCAGCCAAGATAGGGGACAGGGGGAAAAAGGGACCTATGGCTACACCTTC. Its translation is CASSQDRGQGEKGTYGYTF.

In nucleotides, the CDR3 is TGTGCCAGCTCACCGACGGGACTAGCGGGAGTTTACGAGCAGTACTTC. It codes for CASSPTGLAGVYEQYF. The chain recombines TRBV18 with TRBJ2-7; 14 bases are shared with TRBD2. CDR1 and CDR2 (germline): KGHSH, LQKENI. The CDR3 contains 16 residues. With 3 bases clipped from V and 4 bases from J, the junction kept 5 bases outside the gene matches.

The CDR3 nucleotides read TGTGCCAGCAGTGATCAAGGACAATACACTGAAGCTTTCTTT. This codes for CASSDQGQYTEAFF. The chain links TRBV6-1 to TRBJ1-1, with D perhaps matching TRBD1 (5 bases). Trimming took 3 bases from V and 3 from J, leaving 11 bases between them. This CDR3 region has 14 residues. Germline V lookup: CDR1 MNHNS, CDR2 SASEGT.

This CDR3 reads CASSFGISGNTIYF. DNA of the CDR3: TGTGCCAGCAGCTTCGGGATCTCTGGAAACACCATATATTTT. The J gene is TRBJ1-3, the V gene TRBV5-6; no definite D call. Germline CDR1 is SGHDT and CDR2 is YYEEEE. The germline V and J ends were trimmed by 2 bases and 0 bases, with 6 bases remaining between them. The CDR3 consists of 14 residues.

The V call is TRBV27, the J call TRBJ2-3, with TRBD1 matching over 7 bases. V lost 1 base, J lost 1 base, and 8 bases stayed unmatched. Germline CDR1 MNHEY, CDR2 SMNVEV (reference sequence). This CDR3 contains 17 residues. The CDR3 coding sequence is TGTGCCAGCAGTTTATGGACGCGACAGGGACGCACAGATACGCAGTATTTT. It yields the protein CASSLWTRQGRTDTQYF.

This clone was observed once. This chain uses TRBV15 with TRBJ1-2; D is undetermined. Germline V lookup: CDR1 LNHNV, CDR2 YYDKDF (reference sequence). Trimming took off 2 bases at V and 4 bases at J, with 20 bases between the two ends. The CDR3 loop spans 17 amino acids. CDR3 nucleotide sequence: TGTGCCACCAGCAGAAGAGATGTGATCGTAGACACCTATGGCTACACCTTC. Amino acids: CATSRRDVIVDTYGYTF.

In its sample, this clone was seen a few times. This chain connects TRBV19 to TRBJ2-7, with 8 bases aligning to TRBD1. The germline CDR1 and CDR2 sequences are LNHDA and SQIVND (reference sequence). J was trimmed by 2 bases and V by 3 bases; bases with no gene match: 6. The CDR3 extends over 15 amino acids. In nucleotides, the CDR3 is TGTGCCAGTAGTATCGTGACAGGGGCCACCTACGAGCAGTACTTC. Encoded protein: CASSIVTGATYEQYF.

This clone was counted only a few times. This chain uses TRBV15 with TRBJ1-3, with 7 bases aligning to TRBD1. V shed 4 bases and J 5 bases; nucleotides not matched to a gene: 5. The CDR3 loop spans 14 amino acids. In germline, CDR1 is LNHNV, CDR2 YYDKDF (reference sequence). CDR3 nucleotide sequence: TGTGCCACCAGCAAACGACAGGGCCGAAACACCATATATTTT. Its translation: CATSKRQGRNTIYF.

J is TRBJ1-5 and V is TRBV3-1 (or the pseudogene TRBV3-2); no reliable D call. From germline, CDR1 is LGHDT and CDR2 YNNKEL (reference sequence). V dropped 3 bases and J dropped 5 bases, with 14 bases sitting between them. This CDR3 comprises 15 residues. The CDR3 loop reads CASSHSRTIDQPQHF. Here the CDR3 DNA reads TGTGCCAGCAGCCACTCCCGGACTATCGATCAGCCCCAGCATTTT.

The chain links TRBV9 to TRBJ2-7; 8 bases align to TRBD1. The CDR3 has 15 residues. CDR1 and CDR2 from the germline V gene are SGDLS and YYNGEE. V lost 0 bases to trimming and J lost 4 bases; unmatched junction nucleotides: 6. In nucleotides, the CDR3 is TGTGCCAGCAGCGTAGGCCCAGGGGGCATTTACGAGCAGTACTTC. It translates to CASSVGPGGIYEQYF. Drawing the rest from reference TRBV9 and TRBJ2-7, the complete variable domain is DSGVTQTPKHLITATGQRVTLRCSPRSGDLSVYWYQQSLDQGLQFLIQYYNGEERAKGNILERFSAQQFPDLHSELNLSSLELGDSALYFCASSVGPGGIYEQYFGPGTRLTVT.

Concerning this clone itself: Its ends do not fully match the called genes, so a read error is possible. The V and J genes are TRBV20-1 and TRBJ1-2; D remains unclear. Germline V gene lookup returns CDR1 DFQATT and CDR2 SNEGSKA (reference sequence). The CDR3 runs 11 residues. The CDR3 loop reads CSAREDETTEF. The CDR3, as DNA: TGCAGTGCTAGAGAGGATGAAACTACGGAGTTC.

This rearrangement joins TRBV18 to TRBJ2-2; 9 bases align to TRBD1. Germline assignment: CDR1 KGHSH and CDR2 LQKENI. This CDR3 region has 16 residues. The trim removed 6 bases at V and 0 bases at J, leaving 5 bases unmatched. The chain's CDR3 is CASSKWTGANTGELFF. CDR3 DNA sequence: TGTGCCAGCTCTAAATGGACAGGGGCGAACACCGGGGAGCTGTTTTTT.

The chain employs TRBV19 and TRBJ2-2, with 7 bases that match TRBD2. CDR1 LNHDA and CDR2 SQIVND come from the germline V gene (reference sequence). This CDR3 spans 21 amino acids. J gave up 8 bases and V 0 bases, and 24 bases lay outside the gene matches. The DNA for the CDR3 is TGTGCCAGTAGTATAGATCCCTACTCTAGCGGAGCAGATAAGACGTCAGGGGAGCTGTTTTTT. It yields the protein CASSIDPYSSGADKTSGELFF.

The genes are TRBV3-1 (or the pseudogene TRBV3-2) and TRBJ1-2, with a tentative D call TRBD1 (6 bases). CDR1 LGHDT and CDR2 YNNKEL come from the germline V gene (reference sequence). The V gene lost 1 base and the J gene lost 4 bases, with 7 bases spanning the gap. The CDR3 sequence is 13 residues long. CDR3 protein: CASSQVGGYGYTF. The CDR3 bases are TGTGCCAGCAGCCAAGTAGGGGGCTATGGCTACACCTTC.

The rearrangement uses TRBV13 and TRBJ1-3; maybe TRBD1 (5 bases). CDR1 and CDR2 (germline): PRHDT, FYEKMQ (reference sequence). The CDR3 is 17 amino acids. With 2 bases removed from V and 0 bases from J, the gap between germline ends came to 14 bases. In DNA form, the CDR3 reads TGTGCCAGCAGCTTAAGGCACGGGGGAAGCTCTGGAAACACCATATATTTT. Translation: CASSLRHGGSSGNTIYF.

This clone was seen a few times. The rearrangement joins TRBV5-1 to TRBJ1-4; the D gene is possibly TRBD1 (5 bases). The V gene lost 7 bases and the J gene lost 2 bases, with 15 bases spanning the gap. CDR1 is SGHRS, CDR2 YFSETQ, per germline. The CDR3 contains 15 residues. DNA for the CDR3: TGCGCCAGCTCCGCAGGGAGGGGTACTAATGAAAAACTGTTTTTT. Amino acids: CASSAGRGTNEKLFF.

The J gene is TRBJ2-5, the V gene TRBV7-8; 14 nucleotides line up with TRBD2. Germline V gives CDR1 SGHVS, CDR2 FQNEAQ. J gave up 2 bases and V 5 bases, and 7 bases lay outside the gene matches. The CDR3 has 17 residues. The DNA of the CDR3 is TGTGCCAGCAGCCCGGGGACTAGCGGGGGCTCACAAGAGACCCAGTACTTC. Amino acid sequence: CASSPGTSGGSQETQYF.